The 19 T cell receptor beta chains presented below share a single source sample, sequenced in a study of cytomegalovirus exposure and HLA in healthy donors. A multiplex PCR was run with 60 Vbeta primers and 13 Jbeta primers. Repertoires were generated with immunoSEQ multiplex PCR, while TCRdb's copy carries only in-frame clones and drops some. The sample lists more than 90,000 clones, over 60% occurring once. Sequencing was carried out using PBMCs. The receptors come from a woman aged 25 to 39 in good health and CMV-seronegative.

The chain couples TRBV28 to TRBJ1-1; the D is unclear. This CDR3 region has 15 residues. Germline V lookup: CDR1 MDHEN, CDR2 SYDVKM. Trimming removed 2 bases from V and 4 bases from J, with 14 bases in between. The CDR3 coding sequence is TGTGCCAGCAGTTTACTCTCGGGAAGGAGCACTGAAGCTTTCTTT. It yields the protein CASSLLSGRSTEAFF.

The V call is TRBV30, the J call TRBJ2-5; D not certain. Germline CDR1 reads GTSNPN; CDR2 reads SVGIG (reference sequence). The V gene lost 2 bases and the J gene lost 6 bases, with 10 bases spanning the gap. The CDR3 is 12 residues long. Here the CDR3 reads CAWSLERKTQYF. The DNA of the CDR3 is TGTGCCTGGAGTCTGGAGCGAAAGACCCAGTACTTC.

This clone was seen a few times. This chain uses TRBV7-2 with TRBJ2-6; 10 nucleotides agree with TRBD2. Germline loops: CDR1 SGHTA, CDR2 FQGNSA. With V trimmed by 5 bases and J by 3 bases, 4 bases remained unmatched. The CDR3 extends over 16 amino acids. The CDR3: CASSPSGSIGANVLTF. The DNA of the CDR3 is TGTGCCAGCAGCCCTAGCGGGAGTATTGGGGCCAACGTCCTGACTTTC.

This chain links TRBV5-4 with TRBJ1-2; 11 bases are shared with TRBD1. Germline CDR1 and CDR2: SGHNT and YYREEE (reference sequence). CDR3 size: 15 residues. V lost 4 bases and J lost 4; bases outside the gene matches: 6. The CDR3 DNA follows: TGTGCCAGCAGCGGGGGGACAGGGGGTGGCTATGGCTACACCTTC. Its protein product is CASSGGTGGGYGYTF.

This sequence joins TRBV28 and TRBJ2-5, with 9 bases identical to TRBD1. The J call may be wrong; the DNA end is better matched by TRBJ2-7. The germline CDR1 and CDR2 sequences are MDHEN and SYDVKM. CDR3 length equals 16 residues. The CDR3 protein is CASGTGSARSSYEQYF. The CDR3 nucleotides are TGTGCCAGCGGGACAGGGTCCGCGCGAAGCTCCTACGAGCAGTACTTC.

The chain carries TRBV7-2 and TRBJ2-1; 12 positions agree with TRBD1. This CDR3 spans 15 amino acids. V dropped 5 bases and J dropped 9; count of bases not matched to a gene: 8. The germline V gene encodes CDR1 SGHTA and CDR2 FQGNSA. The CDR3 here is CASSPAGTGGTEQFF. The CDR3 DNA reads TGTGCCAGCAGCCCGGCAGGGACAGGGGGCACTGAGCAGTTCTTC.

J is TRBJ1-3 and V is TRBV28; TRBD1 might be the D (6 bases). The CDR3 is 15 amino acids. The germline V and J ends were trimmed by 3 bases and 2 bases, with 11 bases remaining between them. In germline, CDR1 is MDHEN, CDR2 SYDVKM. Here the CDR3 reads CASSFGTGTGNTIYF. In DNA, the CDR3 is TGTGCCAGCAGTTTCGGCACAGGGACTGGAAACACCATATATTTT.

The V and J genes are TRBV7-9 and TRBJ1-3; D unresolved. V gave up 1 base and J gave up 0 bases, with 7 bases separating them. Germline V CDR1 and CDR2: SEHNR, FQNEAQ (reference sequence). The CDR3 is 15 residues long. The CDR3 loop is CASSLESGSGNTIYF. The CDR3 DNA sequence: TGTGCCAGCAGCTTAGAGTCAGGCTCTGGAAACACCATATATTTT.

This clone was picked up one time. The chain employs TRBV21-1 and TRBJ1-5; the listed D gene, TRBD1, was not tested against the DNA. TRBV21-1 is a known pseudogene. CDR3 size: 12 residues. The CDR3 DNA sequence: TGTGCCAGTTCCCAGGGGCATCAGCCCCAGCATTTT. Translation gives CASSQGHQPQHF.

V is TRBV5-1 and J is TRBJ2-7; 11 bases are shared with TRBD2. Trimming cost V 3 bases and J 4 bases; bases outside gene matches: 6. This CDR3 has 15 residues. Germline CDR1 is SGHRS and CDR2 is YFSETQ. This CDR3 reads CASSSGTSGEYEQYF. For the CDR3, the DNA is TGCGCCAGCAGCTCAGGGACTAGCGGTGAATACGAGCAGTACTTC. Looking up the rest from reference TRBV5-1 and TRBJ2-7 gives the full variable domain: KAGVTQTPRYLIKTRGQQVTLSCSPISGHRSVSWYQQTPGQGLQFLFEYFSETQRNKGNFPGRFSGRQFSNSRSEMNVSTLELGDSALYLCASSSGTSGEYEQYFGPGTRLTVT.

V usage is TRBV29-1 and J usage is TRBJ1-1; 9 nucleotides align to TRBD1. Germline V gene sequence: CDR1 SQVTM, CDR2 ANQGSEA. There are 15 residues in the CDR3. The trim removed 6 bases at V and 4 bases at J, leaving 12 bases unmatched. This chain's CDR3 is CSVLPGTGIATEAFF. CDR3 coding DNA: TGCAGCGTCCTCCCCGGGACAGGGATTGCCACTGAAGCTTTCTTT.

CDR3 sequence (DNA): TGTGCCAGCAGCCTGGGACTAGCGGGAGTCGGGGAGACCCAGTACTTC. Residues: CASSLGLAGVGETQYF. V usage is TRBV7-8 and J usage is TRBJ2-5; 14 bases align to TRBD2. The germline V gene has CDR1 SGHVS and CDR2 FQNEAQ. J was trimmed by 5 bases and V by 5 bases; bases with no gene match: 7. The CDR3 covers 16 residues.

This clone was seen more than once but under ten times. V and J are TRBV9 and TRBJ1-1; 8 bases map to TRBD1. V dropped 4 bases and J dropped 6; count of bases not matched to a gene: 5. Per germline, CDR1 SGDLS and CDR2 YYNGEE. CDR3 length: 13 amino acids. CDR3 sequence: CASSRQGTPEAFF. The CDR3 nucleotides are TGTGCCAGCAGCAGACAGGGGACGCCTGAAGCTTTCTTT. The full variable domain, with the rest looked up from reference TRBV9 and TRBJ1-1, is DSGVTQTPKHLITATGQRVTLRCSPRSGDLSVYWYQQSLDQGLQFLIQYYNGEERAKGNILERFSAQQFPDLHSELNLSSLELGDSALYFCASSRQGTPEAFFGQGTRLTVV.

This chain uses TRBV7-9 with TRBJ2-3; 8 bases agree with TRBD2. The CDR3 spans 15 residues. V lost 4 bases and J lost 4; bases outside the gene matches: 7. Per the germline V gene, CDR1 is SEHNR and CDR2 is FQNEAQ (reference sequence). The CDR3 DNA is TGTGCCAGCAGCTCTCCCAGCGGGAGTGCAGATACGCAGTATTTT. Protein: CASSSPSGSADTQYF.

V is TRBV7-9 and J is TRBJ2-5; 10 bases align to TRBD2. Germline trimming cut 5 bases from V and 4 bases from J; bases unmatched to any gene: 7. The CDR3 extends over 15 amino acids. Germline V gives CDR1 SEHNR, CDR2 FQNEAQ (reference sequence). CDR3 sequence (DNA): TGTGCCAGCAGCCCTAGCGGGAGTAACGTAGAGACCCAGTACTTC. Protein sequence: CASSPSGSNVETQYF.

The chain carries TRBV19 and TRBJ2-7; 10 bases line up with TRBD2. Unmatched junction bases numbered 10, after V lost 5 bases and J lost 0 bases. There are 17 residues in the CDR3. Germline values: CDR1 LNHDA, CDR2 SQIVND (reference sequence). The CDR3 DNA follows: TGTGCCAGTAGTGCCGGGTACATAGCGGGAGGCTCCTACGAGCAGTACTTC. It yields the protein CASSAGYIAGGSYEQYF. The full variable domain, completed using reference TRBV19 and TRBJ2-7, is DGGITQSPKYLFRKEGQNVTLSCEQNLNHDAMYWYRQDPGQGLRLIYYSQIVNDFQKGDIAEGYSVSREKKESFPLTVTSAQKNPTAFYLCASSAGYIAGGSYEQYFGPGTRLTVT.

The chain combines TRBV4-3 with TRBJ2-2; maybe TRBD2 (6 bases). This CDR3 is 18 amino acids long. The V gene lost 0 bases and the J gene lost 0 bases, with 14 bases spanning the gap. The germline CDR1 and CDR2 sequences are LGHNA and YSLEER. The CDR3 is CASSQEIADLSNTGELFF. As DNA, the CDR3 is TGCGCCAGCAGCCAAGAAATAGCGGATCTCTCGAACACCGGGGAGCTGTTTTTT.

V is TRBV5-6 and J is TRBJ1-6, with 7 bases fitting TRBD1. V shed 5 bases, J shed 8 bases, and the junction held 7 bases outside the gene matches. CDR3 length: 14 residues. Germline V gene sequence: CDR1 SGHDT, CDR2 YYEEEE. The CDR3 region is CASREGQSYSPLHF. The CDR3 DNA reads TGTGCCAGCAGGGAGGGACAGAGTTATTCACCCCTCCACTTT.

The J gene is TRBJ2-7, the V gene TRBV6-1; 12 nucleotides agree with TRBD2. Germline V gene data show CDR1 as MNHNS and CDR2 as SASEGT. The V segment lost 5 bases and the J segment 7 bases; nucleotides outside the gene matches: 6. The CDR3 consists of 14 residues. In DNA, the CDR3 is TGTGCCAGCAGTACTCGACTAGCGGGAGTTGAGCAGTACTTC. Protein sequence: CASSTRLAGVEQYF.